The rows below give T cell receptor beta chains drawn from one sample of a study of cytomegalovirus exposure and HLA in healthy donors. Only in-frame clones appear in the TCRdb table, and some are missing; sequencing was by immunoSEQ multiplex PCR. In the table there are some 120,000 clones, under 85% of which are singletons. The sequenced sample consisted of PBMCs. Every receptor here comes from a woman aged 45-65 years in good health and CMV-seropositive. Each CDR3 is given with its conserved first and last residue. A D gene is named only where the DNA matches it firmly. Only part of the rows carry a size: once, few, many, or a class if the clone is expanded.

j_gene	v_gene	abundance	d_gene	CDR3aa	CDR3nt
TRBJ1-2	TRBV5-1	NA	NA	CASSSAPTERLGYTF	TGCGCCAGCAGCTCGGCCCCCACAGAGCGGTTGGGCTACACCTTC
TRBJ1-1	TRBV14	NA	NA	CASSLQGRTEAFF	TGTGCCAGCAGCCTACAGGGTCGCACTGAAGCTTTCTTT
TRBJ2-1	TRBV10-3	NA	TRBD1	CAISGLWDRAYNEQFF	TGTGCCATCAGTGGGCTATGGGACAGGGCCTACAATGAGCAGTTCTTC
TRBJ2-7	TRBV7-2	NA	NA	CASSLTAYEQYF	TGTGCCAGCAGCTTGACAGCTTACGAGCAGTACTTC
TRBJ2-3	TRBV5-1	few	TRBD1	CASAPAGTATDTQYF	TGCGCCAGCGCCCCGGCCGGGACAGCCACAGATACGCAGTATTTT
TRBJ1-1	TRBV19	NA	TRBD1	CASSIRGPGTEAFF	TGTGCCAGTAGTATCAGGGGGCCGGGCACTGAAGCTTTCTTT
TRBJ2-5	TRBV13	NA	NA	CASSFPTGTQYF	TGTGCCAGCAGCTTTCCCACGGGGACCCAGTACTTC
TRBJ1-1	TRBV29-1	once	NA	CSVTRAAWGTEAFF	TGCAGCGTTACCAGGGCCGCCTGGGGCACTGAAGCTTTCTTT
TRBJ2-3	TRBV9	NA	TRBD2	CASSVAGGADTQYF	TGTGCCAGCAGCGTAGCGGGGGGGGCAGATACGCAGTATTTT
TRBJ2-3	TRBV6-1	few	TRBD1	CASSQDRGTDTQYF	TGTGCCAGCAGTCAAGACAGGGGAACAGATACGCAGTATTTT
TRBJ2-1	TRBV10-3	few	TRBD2	CAISESGGGSYNEQFF	TGTGCCATCAGTGAGTCGGGGGGGGGATCCTACAATGAGCAGTTCTTC
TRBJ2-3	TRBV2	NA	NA	CASRWTPVTQYF	TGTGCCAGCAGGTGGACACCCGTTACGCAGTATTTT
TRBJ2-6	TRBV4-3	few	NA	CASSQVVQDSSSGANVLTF	TGCGCCAGCAGCCAAGTGGTTCAGGACAGCAGCTCTGGGGCCAACGTCCTGACTTTC
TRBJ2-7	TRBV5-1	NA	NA	CASSLWGGNKRYEQYF	TGCGCCAGCAGCTTGTGGGGGGGCAACAAGAGGTACGAGCAGTACTTC
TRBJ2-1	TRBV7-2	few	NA	CASSFPFQGGNEQFF	TGTGCCAGCAGCTTCCCCTTCCAGGGCGGCAATGAGCAGTTCTTC
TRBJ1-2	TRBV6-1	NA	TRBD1	CASRGTGFYGYTF	TGTGCCAGCAGGGGGACAGGCTTCTATGGCTACACCTTC
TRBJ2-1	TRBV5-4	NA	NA	CASTLRTVSYNEQFF	TGTGCCAGCACTCTCCGGACAGTCTCCTACAATGAGCAGTTCTTC
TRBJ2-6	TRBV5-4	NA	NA	CASSFRVAGANVLTF	TGTGCCAGCAGTTTTCGGGTAGCTGGGGCCAACGTCCTGACTTTC
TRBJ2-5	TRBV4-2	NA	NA	CVSSPLERQETQYF	TGTGTCAGCAGCCCCCTAGAGAGGCAGGAGACCCAGTACTTC
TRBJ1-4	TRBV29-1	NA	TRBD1	CSVTGDGEKLFF	TGCAGCGTGACAGGGGACGGTGAAAAACTGTTTTTT
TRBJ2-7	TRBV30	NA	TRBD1	CAWRERGLGWGEQYF	TGTGCCTGGAGAGAGAGGGGGCTGGGATGGGGCGAGCAGTACTTC
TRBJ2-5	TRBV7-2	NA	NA	CASSLGSGTETQYF	TGTGCCAGCAGCTTAGGGTCAGGCACGGAGACCCAGTACTTC
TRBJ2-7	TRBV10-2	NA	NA	CASSENLGEQYF	TGCGCCAGCAGTGAGAATCTAGGCGAGCAGTACTTC
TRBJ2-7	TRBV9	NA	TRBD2	CASSPQSGGAYEQYF	TGTGCCAGCAGCCCTCAAAGCGGGGGGGCCTACGAGCAGTACTTC
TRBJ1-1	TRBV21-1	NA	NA	CASSKELGGVEAFF	TGTGCCAGCAGCAAAGAGCTAGGGGGAGTGGAAGCTTTCTTT
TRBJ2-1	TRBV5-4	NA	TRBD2	CASSLEAGVSSYNEQFF	TGTGCCAGCAGCTTGGAAGCGGGGGTAAGCTCCTACAATGAGCAGTTCTTC
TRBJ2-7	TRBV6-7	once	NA	CATDGRGGYEQYF	TGTGCCACCGACGGTAGAGGGGGTTACGAGCAGTACTTC
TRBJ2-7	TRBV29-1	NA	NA	CSVGGGSIEQYF	TGCAGCGTCGGGGGAGGTTCTATCGAGCAGTACTTC
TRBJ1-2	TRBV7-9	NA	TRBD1	CASSPRQGIGYGYTF	TGTGCCAGCAGCCCGAGACAGGGAATTGGGTATGGCTACACCTTC
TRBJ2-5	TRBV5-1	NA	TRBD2	CASSPGTSGKGETQYF	TGCGCCAGCAGCCCGGGGACTAGCGGGAAGGGAGAGACCCAGTACTTC
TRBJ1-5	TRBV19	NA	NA	CSSSIEGQAGEPQHF	TGTTCCAGTAGTATAGAAGGCCAGGCGGGAGAGCCCCAGCATTTT
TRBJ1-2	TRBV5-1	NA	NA	CASSLGGDGYTF	TGCGCCAGCAGCTTGGGAGGCGACGGCTACACCTTC
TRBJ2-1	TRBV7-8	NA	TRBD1	CASSPLTGGFAYNEQFF	TGTGCCAGCAGCCCGCTGACAGGGGGGTTTGCTTACAATGAGCAGTTCTTC
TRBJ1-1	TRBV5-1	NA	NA	CASSFHRDTEAFF	TGCGCCAGCAGCTTTCACAGGGACACTGAAGCTTTCTTT
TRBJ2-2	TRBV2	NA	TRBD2	CASSGDRGTRNTGELFF	TGTGCCAGCAGTGGGGACCGCGGGACTAGGAACACCGGGGAGCTGTTTTTT
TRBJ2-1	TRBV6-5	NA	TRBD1	CASSRTGGVHEQFF	TGTGCCAGCAGTAGAACAGGGGGTGTTCATGAGCAGTTCTTC
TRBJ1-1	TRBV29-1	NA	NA	CSVYGEGTEAFF	TGCAGCGTATACGGGGAGGGGACTGAAGCTTTCTTT